These 25 T cell receptor beta chains came from one sample sequenced in a study of blood T cells in healthy people across ages. It was with a sample-barcoded 5' primer and a J-beta primer mix that a second PCR of roughly 6 to 11 cycles was run. TCRdb re-derived calls from the 5' RACE reads in MiXCR, one entry per CDR3 protein. Seen here are under 850,000 distinct CDR3 sequences, roughly 34% observed once, and the top ten hold 13%. The sequencing sample was made of blood. These receptors were taken from a man aged 18 to 30 in good health.

On this clonotype: A single base separates this from a much larger clone, so it may be a read error. CDR3 coding DNA: TGTGCCAGCAGGTTAGGGGACAGGGTCTATGGCTACACCTTC. It codes for CASRLGDRVYGYTF. The V call is TRBV28, the J call TRBJ1-2, with 9 bases lining up with TRBD1. The CDR3 consists of 14 residues. CDR1 is MDHEN, CDR2 SYDVKM, per germline. V trimming: 6 bases; J trimming: 4 bases; junction bases outside the gene matches: 6.

This clonotype came up many times. V and J are TRBV3-1 and TRBJ1-1, with 10 bases lining up with TRBD1. This CDR3 contains 14 residues. V was pared by 4 bases and J by 5 bases, with 4 bases of the junction left unmatched. CDR1 is LGHDT, CDR2 YNNKEL, per germline (reference sequence). The CDR3 protein is CASSPGQGWTEAFF. Here the CDR3 DNA reads TGTGCCAGCAGCCCGGGACAGGGGTGGACTGAAGCTTTCTTT.

J is TRBJ1-2 and V is TRBV29-1, with a possible D match to TRBD1 (5 bases). Germline V gene lookup returns CDR1 SQVTM and CDR2 ANQGSEA. V lost 4 bases and J lost 3, with 9 bases in between. This CDR3 comprises 12 residues. CDR3 in DNA: TGCAGCGTTGCTGACAGAGACTATGGCTACACCTTC. Translating it yields CSVADRDYGYTF.

The chain recombines TRBV6-2 or TRBV6-3 with TRBJ2-5; weak D call: TRBD1 (5 bases). This CDR3 contains 14 residues. CDR1 MNHEY and CDR2 SVGEGT come from the germline V gene. Trimming removed 6 bases from V and 4 bases from J, with 15 bases in between. The CDR3 DNA reads TGTGCCAGCAGCTACCATGGGGCAGGAGAGACCCAGTACTTC. This encodes CASSYHGAGETQYF.

The chain combines TRBV2 with TRBJ1-2; possible D gene TRBD1, 5 bases. There are 13 residues in the CDR3. Germline V gives CDR1 SNHLY, CDR2 FYNNEI. Trimming removed 3 bases from V and 3 bases from J, with 8 bases in between. The CDR3 spells CASSDRDYYGYTF. The CDR3 DNA is TGTGCCAGCAGTGACAGGGACTACTATGGCTACACCTTC.

The chain combines TRBV29-1 with TRBJ1-3, with D uncertain. V was trimmed by 4 bases and J by 2 bases, leaving 6 bases between them. The germline CDR1 and CDR2 sequences are SQVTM and ANQGSEA. The CDR3 has 12 amino acids. The DNA of the CDR3 is TGCAGCGTTGCGTATACTGGAAACACCATATATTTT. It is translated as CSVAYTGNTIYF.

The chain joins TRBV9 to TRBJ2-6; D gene ambiguous. The CDR3 length is 16 residues. Per the germline V gene, CDR1 is SGDLS and CDR2 is YYNGEE. The ends were cut back, 4 bases at V and 4 bases at J, with 15 bases in the middle. CDR3 bases: TGTGCCAGCAGCCTCCAACTGGGATCCGGGGCCAACGTCCTGACTTTC. Translated: CASSLQLGSGANVLTF.

This clonotype was observed many times. The chain couples TRBV20-1 to TRBJ2-1; maybe TRBD2 (5 bases). This CDR3 has 14 amino acids. V lost 0 bases and J 8 bases, leaving 14 bases between the germline ends. CDR1 is DFQATT, CDR2 SNEGSKA, per germline (reference sequence). The CDR3 here is CSARELSGSHEQFF. The CDR3 DNA sequence: TGCAGTGCTAGAGAGCTATCGGGAAGCCATGAGCAGTTCTTC.

The chain is built from TRBV5-6 and TRBJ2-6; D is unclear. CDR3 size: 13 residues. The V gene's germline CDR1 is SGHDT and CDR2 YYEEEE. V was cut by 4 bases and J by 4 bases, with 6 bases left in between. CDR3 in DNA: TGTGCCAGCAGCCGAATGGGGGCCAACGTCCTGACTTTC. This translates into CASSRMGANVLTF.

To note about this clonotype: A much larger clone differs from this one at a single base, so this may be a read error. The rearrangement links TRBV20-1 to TRBJ2-1; D may be TRBD1 (5 bases). The J call is doubtful: the DNA matches TRBJ2-7 better. Germline CDR1 and CDR2: DFQATT and SNEGSKA (reference sequence). The CDR3 extends over 14 amino acids. In DNA form, the CDR3 reads TGCAGTGCCCCTCGACAGCAATCCTACAATGAGCAGTACTTC. Amino acid sequence: CSAPRQQSYNEQYF.

Ten or more counts support this clonotype. The gene calls are TRBV7-2 and TRBJ2-5; weak D call: TRBD1 (6 bases). This CDR3 has 15 amino acids. V was clipped by 4 bases and J by 7 bases, with 19 bases between them. Germline CDR1 reads SGHTA; CDR2 reads FQGNSA. The CDR3 loop reads CASSSQSSGDGTQYF. CDR3 sequence (DNA): TGTGCCAGCAGCTCACAATCTTCAGGGGACGGGACCCAGTACTTC.

A few counts support this clonotype. This chain joins TRBV18 and TRBJ2-7; TRBD2 aligns across 10 bases. This CDR3 is built from 13 residues. Germline V gene lookup returns CDR1 KGHSH and CDR2 LQKENI. The ends lost 7 bases at V and 3 bases at J; junction bases unmatched: 3. The CDR3: CASFSSGGYEQYF. In nucleotides, the CDR3 is TGTGCCAGCTTCTCTAGCGGGGGCTACGAGCAGTACTTC.

This clonotype was detected only a few times. The V call is TRBV12-3 or TRBV12-4, the J call TRBJ2-4, with unresolved D. The length of the CDR3 is 12 residues. The germline V and J ends were trimmed by 9 bases and 9 bases, with 15 bases remaining between them. The CDR3 DNA follows: TGTGCCAGAGAGGACGGTATGGGCATTCAGTACTTC. It specifies CAREDGMGIQYF.

In its sample, this clonotype was seen once. The chain employs TRBV2 and TRBJ1-5; tentative D call: TRBD1 (6 bases). Germline V CDR1 and CDR2: SNHLY, FYNNEI. Trimming shortened V by 6 bases and J by 2 bases, and 11 bases separated the two germline ends. The CDR3 totals 14 residues. Here the CDR3 reads CASRNRAGNQPQHF. The CDR3 DNA reads TGTGCCAGCAGGAACAGGGCCGGCAATCAGCCCCAGCATTTT.

The V gene is TRBV20-1, the J gene TRBJ1-2, with unresolved D. Germline V gives CDR1 DFQATT, CDR2 SNEGSKA (reference sequence). Trimming removed 1 base from V and 6 bases from J, with 15 bases in between. This CDR3 has 14 amino acids. The DNA of the CDR3 is TGCAGTGCTAGAGTCTTCGGGCAGAACCATGGCTACACCTTC. Amino acids: CSARVFGQNHGYTF.

This chain joins TRBV7-2 and TRBJ2-7; D perhaps matches TRBD2 (6 bases). V was cut by 1 base and J by 6 bases, with 16 bases left in between. Germline values: CDR1 SGHTA, CDR2 FQGNSA. The CDR3 length is 15 residues. In nucleotides, the CDR3 is TGTGCCAGCAGCTTAGAGGGGACGGGGGACGGCGAGCAGTACTTC. Its protein product is CASSLEGTGDGEQYF.

The sample holds a few counts of this clonotype. V is TRBV2 and J is TRBJ1-2; perhaps TRBD1 as D (6 bases). Germline values: CDR1 SNHLY, CDR2 FYNNEI. Trimming pared 11 bases from V and 6 bases from J, leaving 13 bases between. This CDR3 has 11 residues. DNA for the CDR3: TGTGCCCCCCGGAGGGGGGATGGCTACACCTTC. Amino acid sequence: CAPRRGDGYTF.

CDR3 loop: CASSSVPGQGLSSYNEQYF. In DNA form, the CDR3 reads TGTGCCAGCAGTTCGGTCCCGGGACAGGGACTAAGCTCCTACAATGAGCAGTACTTC. The V and J genes are TRBV13 and TRBJ2-1, with 9 bases lining up with TRBD1. The DNA matches TRBJ2-7 better at its end, which makes the J call doubtful. The CDR3 extends over 19 amino acids. In germline, CDR1 is PRHDT, CDR2 FYEKMQ (reference sequence).

This clonotype was seen a few times. J is TRBJ2-1 and V is TRBV20-1; 10 positions agree with TRBD2. The germline V gene encodes CDR1 DFQATT and CDR2 SNEGSKA (reference sequence). CDR3 length: 15 residues. V lost 3 bases and J lost 5; bases outside the gene matches: 7. As DNA, the CDR3 is TGCAGTGCTAGGTCGCTAGCGGGGGCGCACAATGAGCAGTTCTTC. Translated, it gives CSARSLAGAHNEQFF.

V usage is TRBV27 and J usage is TRBJ2-1; 10 bases line up with TRBD2. This CDR3 comprises 16 residues. Unmatched junction bases numbered 12, after V lost 5 bases and J lost 8 bases. The germline CDR1 and CDR2 sequences are MNHEY and SMNVEV (reference sequence). The CDR3 sequence is CASSPNLAGDGDEQFF. CDR3 bases: TGTGCCAGCAGTCCCAACCTAGCGGGGGATGGCGATGAGCAGTTCTTC.

J is TRBJ2-5 and V is TRBV6-6, with D perhaps assigned TRBD1 or TRBD2 (5 bases each). Trimming stripped 8 bases from V and 9 bases from J, with 16 bases between. The germline V gene has CDR1 MNHNY and CDR2 SVGAGI (reference sequence). The CDR3 is 12 residues long. CDR3 region: CASRDPSRAQYF. The CDR3 coding sequence is TGTGCCAGCCGGGACCCCTCGAGGGCCCAGTACTTC.

Points on this clonotype: A much larger clonotype is one base distant, so this may be a read error. This sequence joins TRBV29-1 and TRBJ2-3; 9 bases are a match to TRBD1. This CDR3 has 17 residues. After removal of 3 bases from V and 6 bases from J, the junction contained 16 bases not matched to a gene. CDR1 is SQVTM, CDR2 ANQGSEA, per germline. The chain's CDR3 is CSVEFPGTGTPQDTQYF. DNA of the CDR3: TGCAGCGTTGAGTTTCCTGGGACAGGGACGCCTCAGGATACGCAGTATTTT.

The rearrangement uses TRBV2 and TRBJ2-7; D possibly matches TRBD1 or TRBD2 (5 bases each). Germline-derived CDR1 and CDR2 are SNHLY and FYNNEI. The CDR3 totals 13 residues. Trimming took 0 bases from V and 4 from J, leaving 7 bases between them. The CDR3 nucleotides are TGTGCCAGCAGTGAAGCGGGACGGTACGAGCAGTACTTC. Its translation: CASSEAGRYEQYF.

This chain connects TRBV10-3 to TRBJ1-1; D gene uncertain. CDR1 ENHRY and CDR2 SYGVKD come from the germline V gene. Trimming removed 6 bases at V and 0 bases at J, with 11 bases between. The CDR3 loop spans 14 amino acids. The CDR3 DNA sequence: TGTGCCATCAGAGGAGAACTATTGAACACTGAAGCTTTCTTT. It codes for CAIRGELLNTEAFF.

This clonotype was picked up a small number of times. The chain employs TRBV5-1 and TRBJ1-2; TRBD1 matches at 8 bases. The CDR3 is made up of 14 amino acids. Per germline, CDR1 SGHRS and CDR2 YFSETQ. V dropped 5 bases and J dropped 4; count of bases not matched to a gene: 7. The CDR3 loop is CASRSGQEAYGYTF. DNA for the CDR3: TGCGCCAGCAGGTCGGGACAGGAAGCCTATGGCTACACCTTC.